The 17 T cell receptor beta chains reported below all come from one sample, sequenced in a study of blood T cell repertoires in COVID-19 (dated by TCRdb to 2020 to 2021). The method was the immunoSEQ multiplex PCR assay. The immuneACCESS repertoire file appears here via TCRdb, limited to in-frame rearrangements. These files lack a portion of the clones; in checked studies, under half of the deficit traces to unresolved V genes, and the cause of the others is not known. The sample table lists 160,000 or so clones, about 85% of them with a count of one. The ten largest clones add up to 1% to 1.2% of the sample. The sample consisted of peripheral blood. The receptors stem from a man aged 35-49 years with acute or convalescent COVID-19.

This clone was seen a single time. The chain links TRBV7-6 to TRBJ1-4; a weak D match, TRBD1 (5 bases). Trimming removed 4 bases from V and 10 bases from J, with 25 bases in between. The CDR3 has 17 amino acids. From germline, CDR1 is SGHVS and CDR2 FNYEAQ. The chain's CDR3 is CASSSVRAPGGRGKLFF. CDR3 nucleotides: TGTGCCAGCAGCTCCGTGAGGGCCCCCGGGGGTCGCGGAAAACTGTTTTTT.

J is TRBJ1-4 and V is TRBV9, with D maybe TRBD1 (5 bases). The germline CDR1 and CDR2 sequences are SGDLS and YYNGEE. The CDR3 is made up of 13 amino acids. The germline V and J ends were trimmed by 4 bases and 8 bases, with 12 bases remaining between them. CDR3 nucleotides: TGTGCCAGCAGCACAGGACAAGTGGAAAAACTGTTTTTT. Protein: CASSTGQVEKLFF.

This chain connects TRBV6-5 to TRBJ1-2, with D uncertain. Germline CDR1 MNHEY, CDR2 SVGAGI. The V gene lost 8 bases and the J gene lost 8 bases, with 12 bases spanning the gap. The CDR3 sequence is 11 residues long. The CDR3 is CASYTQRGYTF. The CDR3 DNA sequence: TGTGCCAGCTATACACAACGCGGCTACACCTTC.

The chain links TRBV9 to TRBJ1-1; D is uncertain. The V end lost 4 bases, the J end lost 4 bases, and 14 bases lay between the germline ends. Germline V gene lookup returns CDR1 SGDLS and CDR2 YYNGEE. This CDR3 region has 14 residues. CDR3 nucleotides: TGTGCCAGCAGCCCACGCAGCGGAGGCACTGAAGCTTTCTTT. This codes for CASSPRSGGTEAFF.

The chain joins TRBV19 to TRBJ2-7, with 7 bases identical to TRBD2. The germline V gene encodes CDR1 LNHDA and CDR2 SQIVND (reference sequence). The CDR3 is 12 residues long. Trimming cost V 10 bases and J 4 bases; bases outside gene matches: 7. CDR3 coding DNA: TGTGCCACGTGGGACTACCCATACGAGCAGTACTTC. Its protein is CATWDYPYEQYF.

This clone occurred a few times. The rearrangement uses TRBV5-4 and TRBJ2-1; the D gene is possibly TRBD1 (5 bases). The CDR3 has 16 amino acids. Trimming pared 3 bases from V and 1 base from J, leaving 14 bases between. CDR1 and CDR2 from the germline V gene are SGHNT and YYREEE (reference sequence). CDR3 nucleotides: TGTGCCAGCAGCTCTAGGGGAACTCAGTCCTACAATGAGCAGTTCTTC. It translates to CASSSRGTQSYNEQFF.

V is TRBV27 and J is TRBJ1-6, with D perhaps matching TRBD1 (6 bases). Germline loops: CDR1 MNHEY, CDR2 SMNVEV (reference sequence). The CDR3 consists of 17 residues. V gave up 6 bases and J gave up 8 bases, with 23 bases separating them. The CDR3, as DNA: TGTGCCAGCAGACCCCTCCCTGGGGACATCCCCGATTCACCCCTCCACTTT. This translates into CASRPLPGDIPDSPLHF.

The chain employs TRBV5-5 and TRBJ1-1; D not certain. V was shortened by 4 bases and J by 1 base, with 8 bases between the two germline ends. Germline CDR1 and CDR2: SGHKS and YYEKEE (reference sequence). The CDR3 is 13 residues long. The CDR3 here is CASSVDKNTEAFF. CDR3 nucleotide sequence: TGTGCCAGCAGCGTAGACAAGAACACTGAAGCTTTCTTT.

This rearrangement joins TRBV9 to TRBJ1-4; D gene ambiguous. Germline loops: CDR1 SGDLS, CDR2 YYNGEE. The V and J ends lost 4 bases and 7 bases respectively, with 14 bases between them. The CDR3 is made up of 14 amino acids. CDR3 sequence: CASSLDYMSEKLFF. DNA for the CDR3: TGTGCCAGCAGCCTCGACTACATGAGTGAAAAACTGTTTTTT.

The chain uses TRBV7-8 and TRBJ2-3; D might be TRBD2 (7 bases). The CDR3 covers 16 residues. Trimming took 0 bases from V and 3 from J, leaving 13 bases between them. CDR1 and CDR2 (germline): SGHVS, FQNEAQ. In DNA, the CDR3 is TGTGCCAGCAGCTTAGCGGGGGGGCCTGTGACAGATACGCAGTATTTT. Residues: CASSLAGGPVTDTQYF.

J is TRBJ1-5 and V is TRBV6-6; D perhaps matches TRBD1 (5 bases). CDR3 size: 12 residues. The V gene's germline CDR1 is MNHNY and CDR2 SVGAGI (reference sequence). V shed 4 bases and J shed 8 bases, with 9 bases lying between them. The CDR3: CASSLPGKPQHF. CDR3 nucleotides: TGTGCCAGCAGTTTACCAGGGAAGCCCCAGCATTTT.

The CDR3 sequence is CASSPGDFSYNEQFF. DNA for the CDR3: TGCGCCAGCAGCCCGGGGGACTTCTCCTACAATGAGCAGTTCTTC. The chain employs TRBV5-1 and TRBJ2-1; D possibly corresponds to TRBD2 (6 bases). The germline V gene encodes CDR1 SGHRS and CDR2 YFSETQ. This CDR3 comprises 15 residues. Between the trimmed V and J ends, which lost 4 bases and 0 bases, there was a span of 11 bases.

V usage is TRBV6-5 and J usage is TRBJ1-1, with unresolved D. CDR1 MNHEY and CDR2 SVGAGI come from the germline V gene. The CDR3 covers 13 residues. V gave up 5 bases and J gave up 3 bases, with 10 bases separating them. The CDR3: CASSRVGHTEAFF. In nucleotides, the CDR3 is TGTGCCAGCAGTCGGGTAGGTCACACTGAAGCTTTCTTT.

J is TRBJ2-1 and V is TRBV19; D is unresolved. V shed 8 bases and J shed 3 bases, with 20 bases lying between them. The CDR3 is 16 amino acids. CDR1 LNHDA and CDR2 SQIVND come from the germline V gene (reference sequence). CDR3 amino acids: CASSVRLADLYNEQFF. For the CDR3, the DNA is TGTGCCAGTTCGGTTCGGTTAGCAGACCTCTACAATGAGCAGTTCTTC.

V is TRBV27 and J is TRBJ1-6; TRBD1 agrees at 7 bases. The CDR3 covers 17 residues. The V gene end was trimmed by 5 bases and the J gene end by 0 bases; junction bases not matched to a gene: 7. Germline V gene lookup returns CDR1 MNHEY and CDR2 SMNVEV (reference sequence). In DNA form, the CDR3 reads TGTGCCAGCAGTGCGACAGGGATGAGCTCCTATAATTCACCCCTCCACTTT. It is translated as CASSATGMSSYNSPLHF.

This chain connects TRBV5-1 to TRBJ1-1; weak D call: TRBD1 (6 bases). Trimming took off 2 bases at V and 5 bases at J, with 13 bases between the two ends. Per the germline V gene, CDR1 is SGHRS and CDR2 is YFSETQ. This CDR3 comprises 14 residues. CDR3: CASSLSGDETEAFF. The DNA for the CDR3 is TGCGCCAGCAGCTTATCAGGGGATGAGACTGAAGCTTTCTTT.

The chain is built from TRBV2 and TRBJ2-1; D not certain. CDR1 is SNHLY and CDR2 is FYNNEI in the germline V gene. Trimming removed 7 bases from V and 0 bases from J, with 7 bases in between. This CDR3 is built from 13 residues. CDR3 sequence: CASKRSSYNEQFF. The CDR3, as DNA: TGTGCCAGCAAAAGGAGCTCCTACAATGAGCAGTTCTTC.